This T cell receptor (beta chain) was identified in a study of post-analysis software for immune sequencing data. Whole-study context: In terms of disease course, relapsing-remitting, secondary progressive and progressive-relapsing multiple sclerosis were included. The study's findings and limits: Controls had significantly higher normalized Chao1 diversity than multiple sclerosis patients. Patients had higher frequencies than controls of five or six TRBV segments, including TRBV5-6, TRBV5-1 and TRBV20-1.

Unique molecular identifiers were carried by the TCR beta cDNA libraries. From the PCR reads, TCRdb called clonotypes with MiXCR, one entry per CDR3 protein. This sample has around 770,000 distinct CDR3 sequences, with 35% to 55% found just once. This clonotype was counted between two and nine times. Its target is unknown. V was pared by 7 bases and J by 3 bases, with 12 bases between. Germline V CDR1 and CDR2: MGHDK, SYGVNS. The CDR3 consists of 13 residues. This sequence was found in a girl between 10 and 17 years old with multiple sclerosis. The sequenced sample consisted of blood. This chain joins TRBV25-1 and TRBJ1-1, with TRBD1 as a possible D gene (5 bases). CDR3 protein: CASTGRGDTEAFF. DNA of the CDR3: TGTGCCAGCACCGGAAGGGGTGACACTGAAGCTTTCTTT.